These T cell receptor beta chains were read from a single sample in a study of tumor-infiltrating lymphocytes in primary liver carcinoma. TCRdb reprocessed the multiplex PCR reads with MiXCR, giving one entry per CDR3 protein. The repertoire includes 190,000 or so distinct CDR3 sequences, roughly 61% of them detected once, and 5.5% to 9% sits in the top ten. Source material: peripheral blood. These receptors all stem from a woman aged 60 to 75 with primary liver carcinoma and hepatitis B virus infection. Both conserved end residues are part of each CDR3. The D gene is left open where the match is weak. Where a row states a size, it is once, few, many or the class of an expanded clone; other rows omit it.

d_gene: TRBD1
abundance: .
v_gene: TRBV6-1
j_gene: TRBJ1-1
CDR3nt: TGTGCCAGCAGTGCGGAGACAGGGGGAGGCACGTTAGCTTTCTTT
CDR3aa: CASSAETGGGTLAFF

d_gene: TRBD2
abundance: few
v_gene: TRBV5-4
j_gene: TRBJ2-1
CDR3nt: TGTGCCAGCAGGTTGGGACTAGCGGCAAGCTCCTACAATGAGCAGTTCTTC
CDR3aa: CASRLGLAASSYNEQFF

d_gene: .
abundance: .
v_gene: TRBV5-1
j_gene: TRBJ2-1
CDR3nt: TGCGCCAGCAGCTTGGACGTTTTTGCCTTCCGGGCAACGAAGAACAATGTGCAGTTCTTC
CDR3aa: CASSLDVFAFRATKNNVQFF

d_gene: .
abundance: .
v_gene: TRBV29-1
j_gene: TRBJ1-2
CDR3nt: TGCAGCGTTGATATCAGGGTCCGAGGCCATGGCTACACCTTC
CDR3aa: CSVDIRVRGHGYTF

d_gene: TRBD2
abundance: many
v_gene: TRBV11-3
j_gene: TRBJ2-3
CDR3nt: TGTGCCAGCAGCCCAACCCCAACCAGCGGGAGAGGGGGGAAGGCTAGCACAGATACGCAGTATTTT
CDR3aa: CASSPTPTSGRGGKASTDTQYF

d_gene: .
abundance: .
v_gene: TRBV11-2
j_gene: TRBJ2-7
CDR3nt: TGTGCCAGCAGCTTGGGGCTGGGATCGCAAGATGCACAGTACTTC
CDR3aa: CASSLGLGSQDAQYF

d_gene: TRBD2
abundance: .
v_gene: TRBV11-2
j_gene: TRBJ2-1
CDR3nt: TGTTCCAGCAACTTAGCGGGAACCTACAATGAGCAGTTCTTC
CDR3aa: CSSNLAGTYNEQFF

d_gene: TRBD2
abundance: .
v_gene: TRBV7-8
j_gene: TRBJ2-3
CDR3nt: TGTTCCAGCAGCTGGGGGACTAGCGATACTAGCACAGATACGCAGTATTTT
CDR3aa: CSSSWGTSDTSTDTQYF

d_gene: TRBD1
abundance: .
v_gene: TRBV28
j_gene: TRBJ2-3
CDR3nt: TGTGCCAGCAGTCCCCGACAGGGGTGGGGAGTAGATACGCAGTATTTT
CDR3aa: CASSPRQGWGVDTQYF

d_gene: .
abundance: .
v_gene: TRBV11-3
j_gene: TRBJ1-2
CDR3nt: TGTGCCAGCAGCTCGCTCCCTGGGGAGGGCTATGGCTACGCCTTC
CDR3aa: CASSSLPGEGYGYAF

d_gene: .
abundance: many
v_gene: TRBV12-3/TRBV12-4
j_gene: TRBJ2-1
CDR3nt: TGTGCCAGCAGTTCAGGGAGTAGAAACCCTCTTGAGCAGTTCTTC
CDR3aa: CASSSGSRNPLEQFF

d_gene: .
abundance: many
v_gene: TRBV5-5
j_gene: TRBJ2-7
CDR3nt: TGTGCCAGCAGCTTGGGGGTACAGGACCCCTCCTACGAGCAGTACTTC
CDR3aa: CASSLGVQDPSYEQYF

d_gene: .
abundance: .
v_gene: TRBV7-9
j_gene: TRBJ1-1
CDR3nt: TGTGCCAGCAGCATCTCCGGGAACACTGAAGCTTTCTTT
CDR3aa: CASSISGNTEAFF

d_gene: TRBD1
abundance: .
v_gene: TRBV7-2
j_gene: TRBJ2-7
CDR3nt: TGTGCCAGCAGCTTAACCGGACAGGGGGCCCACGAGCAGTACTTC
CDR3aa: CASSLTGQGAHEQYF

d_gene: TRBD1
abundance: .
v_gene: TRBV28
j_gene: TRBJ2-1
CDR3nt: TGTGCCAGCAGTCTCCCCCGAAGGCGGGACAGGGGTTACAATGAGCAGTTCTTC
CDR3aa: CASSLPRRRDRGYNEQFF

d_gene: .
abundance: many
v_gene: TRBV12-3/TRBV12-4
j_gene: TRBJ2-1
CDR3nt: TGTGCCAGCAGGGCGACAGGAAACAATGAGCAGTTCTTC
CDR3aa: CASRATGNNEQFF

d_gene: .
abundance: .
v_gene: TRBV10-1
j_gene: TRBJ2-5
CDR3nt: TGCGCCAGCAGCGCGACCGGGGTTGAGACCCTGTACTTC
CDR3aa: CASSATGVETLYF

d_gene: TRBD1
abundance: many
v_gene: TRBV12-3/TRBV12-4
j_gene: TRBJ1-3
CDR3nt: TGTGCCAGCAGTTTGCAGGGGGTAGGAAACACCATATATTTT
CDR3aa: CASSLQGVGNTIYF

d_gene: .
abundance: many
v_gene: TRBV6-5
j_gene: TRBJ2-3
CDR3nt: TGTGCCAGCAGGAGCACAGATACGCAGTATTTT
CDR3aa: CASRSTDTQYF

d_gene: .
abundance: .
v_gene: TRBV19
j_gene: TRBJ2-7
CDR3nt: TGTGCCAGTAGTCCAGACCCCGGCTCCTACGAGCAGTACTTC
CDR3aa: CASSPDPGSYEQYF

d_gene: .
abundance: many
v_gene: TRBV7-9
j_gene: TRBJ2-5
CDR3nt: TGTGCCAGCAGCTTCGGTCTGATATTGGAGGGGGCAGAGACCCAGTACTTC
CDR3aa: CASSFGLILEGAETQYF

d_gene: .
abundance: .
v_gene: TRBV11-2
j_gene: TRBJ2-3
CDR3nt: TGTGCCAGCGGCTCCCCGGGAACTATGCAATATTTT
CDR3aa: CASGSPGTMQYF

d_gene: TRBD1
abundance: few
v_gene: TRBV10-3
j_gene: TRBJ2-5
CDR3nt: TGTGCCATCAGTGCGACAGGGTTGGGAGAGACCCAGTACTTC
CDR3aa: CAISATGLGETQYF

d_gene: .
abundance: .
v_gene: TRBV28
j_gene: TRBJ2-2
CDR3nt: TGTGCCAGCAGCGTCCCGGGCCTGGGGTTTGGCGGGGAGCTGTTTTTT
CDR3aa: CASSVPGLGFGGELFF